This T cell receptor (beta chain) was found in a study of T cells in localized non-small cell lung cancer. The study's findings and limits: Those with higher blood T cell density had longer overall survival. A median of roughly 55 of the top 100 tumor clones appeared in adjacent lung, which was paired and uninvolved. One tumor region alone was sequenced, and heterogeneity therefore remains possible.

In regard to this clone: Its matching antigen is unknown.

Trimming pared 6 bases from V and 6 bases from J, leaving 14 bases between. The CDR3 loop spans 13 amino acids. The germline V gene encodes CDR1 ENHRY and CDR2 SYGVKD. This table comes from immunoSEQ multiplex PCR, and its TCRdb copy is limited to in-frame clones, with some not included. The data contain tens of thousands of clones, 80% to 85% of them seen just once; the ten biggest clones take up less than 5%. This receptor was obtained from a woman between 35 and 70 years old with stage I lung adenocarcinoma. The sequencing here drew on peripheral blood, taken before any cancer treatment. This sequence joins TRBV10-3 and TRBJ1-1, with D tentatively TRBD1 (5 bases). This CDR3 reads CAISPGKGAEAFF. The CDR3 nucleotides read TGTGCCATCAGCCCAGGGAAAGGAGCTGAAGCTTTCTTT.